The T cell receptor (beta chain) described here comes from a study of tissue T cells after allogeneic stem cell transplantation. Findings of the study overall: Blood and spleen captured only part of the tissue TCR repertoire.

Germline V gene sequence: CDR1 NNHDY, CDR2 SYVADS. The J segment lost 4 bases and the V segment lost 0 bases, leaving 5 bases of the junction unmatched. The CDR3 covers 15 residues. Survey-depth TCRbeta CDR3 sequencing reported V/J genes and productive frequencies. Sequencing used immunoSEQ multiplex PCR; TCRdb keeps in-frame clones, though not all of them. Among about 22,000 clones, around 77% were seen once, and the ten largest hold under 0.75%. On this clone itself: As yet, its antigen is unknown. Genes here carry mouse names. The read stops 1 residue short of the end of the CDR3; the missing end is completed from the germline J gene.

The source is a female BALB/c mouse in good health. The mice in this strain carry MHC haplotype H2-d. Source material: spleen. This chain links TRBV13-3 with TRBJ1-1; 8 positions match TRBD1. CDR3: CASSDAGGAGTEVFF. CDR3 bases read: TGTGCCAGCAGTGATGCAGGGGGCGCGGGCACAGAAGTCTTC.